These 11 T cell receptor beta chains came from one sample sequenced in a study of T cells in Graves' hyperthyroidism and ophthalmopathy. RNA transcripts served as the template for amplifying TCR beta CDR3 regions. Researchers ran a first-round RT-PCR on the TCR CDR3 using the HTBI primer set. TCRdb re-derived calls from the multiplex PCR reads in MiXCR, one entry per CDR3 protein. The table records 300,000 or so distinct CDR3 sequences, around a fifth of them present only once. The sequenced material came from blood. The receptor set was obtained from a woman in her fifties or sixties with Graves' hyperthyroidism.

The chain joins TRBV15 to TRBJ2-5, with 10 bases matching TRBD1. Germline V gene sequence: CDR1 LNHNV, CDR2 YYDKDF (reference sequence). This CDR3 has 18 residues. Unmatched junction bases numbered 12, after V lost 0 bases and J lost 5 bases. CDR3 in amino acids: CATSRDMGQGPLGETQYF. The DNA for the CDR3 is TGTGCCACCAGCAGAGATATGGGACAGGGGCCCTTAGGGGAGACCCAGTACTTC.

The count of this clonotype is one. V is TRBV7-9 and J is TRBJ2-5; 14 bases agree with TRBD2. V lost 3 bases, J lost 5 bases, and 8 bases stayed unmatched. CDR1 is SEHNR and CDR2 is FQNEAQ in the germline V gene (reference sequence). This CDR3 comprises 17 residues. Here the CDR3 DNA reads TGTGCCAGCAGCTTCCCGACGGGACTAGCGGGAGTGGAGACCCAGTACTTC. Its translation: CASSFPTGLAGVETQYF. The full variable domain, with the rest looked up from reference TRBV7-9 and TRBJ2-5, is DTGVSQNPRHKITKRGQNVTFRCDPISEHNRLYWYRQTLGQGPEFLTYFQNEAQLEKSRLLSDRFSAERPKGSFSTLEIQRTEQGDSAMYLCASSFPTGLAGVETQYFGPGTRLLVL.

About this clonotype itself: Since a much larger clone is just one base distant, this may be a read error. The J gene is TRBJ2-1, the V gene TRBV29-1; D tentatively reads TRBD1 or TRBD2 (5 bases each). V gave up 5 bases and J gave up 8 bases, with 13 bases separating them. This CDR3 spans 12 amino acids. Germline lookup yields CDR1 SQVTM and CDR2 ANQGSEA. CDR3 coding DNA: TGCAGCGTTATACCGGGGCTGGATGAGCAGTTCTTC. Translating it yields CSVIPGLDEQFF.

The CDR3 nucleotides are TGCGCCAGCAGCCTCGGGGACTCTCTGGGAACCACAGATACGCAGTATTTT. Encoded protein: CASSLGDSLGTTDTQYF. This chain uses TRBV5-1 with TRBJ2-3; a possible D gene is TRBD2 (6 bases). V shed 4 bases and J shed 2 bases, with 20 bases lying between them. Per germline, CDR1 SGHRS and CDR2 YFSETQ. The CDR3 contains 17 residues.

In its sample, this clonotype was seen a few times. This chain joins TRBV19 and TRBJ1-5; D unclear. V gave up 8 bases and J gave up 4 bases, with 15 bases separating them. The germline gives CDR1 LNHDA, CDR2 SQIVND (reference sequence). This CDR3 is 14 amino acids long. The CDR3 DNA follows: TGTGCCAGTTCTCAACAGAGACCTAATCAGCCCCAGCATTTT. Translated: CASSQQRPNQPQHF.

This clonotype was detected only a few times. J is TRBJ1-1 and V is TRBV5-8; maybe TRBD1 (5 bases). CDR1 SGHTS and CDR2 YDEGEE come from the germline V gene. There are 15 residues in the CDR3. Trimming removed 4 bases at V and 0 bases at J, with 13 bases between. CDR3 protein: CASSRLGGVNTEAFF. The CDR3 nucleotides read TGTGCCAGCAGCCGACTGGGGGGGGTGAACACTGAAGCTTTCTTT.

This clonotype has ten or more counts. J is TRBJ1-5 and V is TRBV19, with a tentative D call TRBD1 (5 bases). V was pared by 3 bases and J by 1 base, with 16 bases between. The germline V gene has CDR1 LNHDA and CDR2 SQIVND (reference sequence). The length of the CDR3 is 17 residues. For the CDR3, the DNA is TGTGCCAGTAGTATTTCCTCCCGGAGGGGAAGCAATCAGCCCCAGCATTTT. It translates to CASSISSRRGSNQPQHF.

The chain uses TRBV19 and TRBJ1-2, with a weak D call TRBD1 (6 bases). This CDR3 has 15 amino acids. V lost 6 bases, J lost 0 bases, and 14 bases lay in between. CDR1 is LNHDA and CDR2 is SQIVND in the germline V gene (reference sequence). CDR3 amino acids: CASSPTGSTNYGYTF. The CDR3 nucleotides are TGTGCCAGTAGCCCGACAGGATCTACTAACTATGGCTACACCTTC.

This clonotype was picked up many times. The J gene is TRBJ1-1, the V gene TRBV27; possibly TRBD1 for D (6 bases). Germline V gene data show CDR1 as MNHEY and CDR2 as SMNVEV (reference sequence). CDR3 length equals 11 residues. V shed 10 bases and J shed 11 bases, with 17 bases lying between them. CDR3 loop: CANPIRGRAFF. CDR3 DNA: TGTGCCAACCCGATACGGGGGCGGGCTTTCTTT.

The chain is built from TRBV24-1 and TRBJ1-5, with 10 bases fitting TRBD1. CDR1 is KGHDR, CDR2 SFDVKD, per germline. This CDR3 contains 17 residues. The V gene end was trimmed by 4 bases and the J gene end by 0 bases; junction bases not matched to a gene: 5. This chain's CDR3 is CATSDRTGGDSNQPQHF. In DNA, the CDR3 is TGTGCCACCAGTGACCGGACAGGGGGAGATAGCAATCAGCCCCAGCATTTT.

This chain joins TRBV29-1 and TRBJ2-3, with D possibly being TRBD1 or TRBD2 (5 bases each). CDR1 and CDR2 (germline): SQVTM, ANQGSEA. Deletions cut 0 bases from V and 6 bases from J, with 16 bases between. This CDR3 has 15 residues. In DNA, the CDR3 is TGCAGCGTTGAAGATGGGCAGGGACCGTCCGATACGCAGTATTTT. Residues: CSVEDGQGPSDTQYF.